These T cell receptor beta chains were read from a single sample in a study of CD4 and CD8 cells across lung adenocarcinoma regions. TCRdb reprocessed the PCR reads via MiXCR and lists one record per CDR3 protein. The sample holds 15,000 or so distinct CDR3 sequences, around 40% seen once. The sample comprised CD4+ T cells from the center of a lung tumor. These receptors originate from a male donor with lung adenocarcinoma. The CD4 and CD8 labels of this study may be unreliable. CDR3s include the opening cysteine and the closing phenylalanine or tryptophan. The D gene is left open where the match is weak. The size entry is marked missing in some rows and otherwise reads once, few, many or a size class.

TRBJ2-1,TRBV10-2,.,14,.,TGCGCCACTCTCCTGGGGTTAATTGGGGATGAGCAGTTCTTC,CATLLGLIGDEQFF
TRBJ1-5,TRBV6-5,few,14,.,TGTGCCAGCAGTTACTCAGGCAGGGGACAGCCCCAGCATTTT,CASSYSGRGQPQHF
TRBJ1-1,TRBV7-6,many,16,TRBD1,TGTGCCAGCAGCTTAGCGCTCACCGGGACAGAGGCTGAAGCTTTCTTT,CASSLALTGTEAEAFF
TRBJ2-5,TRBV10-1,.,16,.,TGCGCCTGCAGGGACCCCGGTGGCCGGGGCGCAGATACGCAGTACTTC,CACRDPGGRGADTQYF
TRBJ1-2,TRBV10-3,.,14,.,TGTGCCATCAGTGAGCCGAGGGTTGACTATGGCTACACCTTC,CAISEPRVDYGYTF
TRBJ2-4,TRBV27,.,12,.,TGTGCCAGCAGCCCAGGGTCAGATATGCAGTATTTC,CASSPGSDMQYF
TRBJ2-3,TRBV6-1,.,13,.,TGTGCCAGCACGGGGCTAGCAAGGGATACGCAGTATTTT,CASTGLARDTQYF
TRBJ1-1,TRBV5-1,.,13,.,TGCGCCAGCAGCTACGGGGTAAGAACTGAAGCTTTCTTT,CASSYGVRTEAFF
TRBJ2-7,TRBV4-1,many,20,TRBD1,TGCGCCAGCAGCCCCCTTGCGGGACAGGGCCCCGAACTAATCTCCTACGAGCAGTACTTC,CASSPLAGQGPELISYEQYF
TRBJ1-2,TRBV6-1,many,13,.,TGTGCCAGCAGGTCAGGGCTTGACTATGGCTACACCTTC,CASRSGLDYGYTF
TRBJ2-1,TRBV12-3/TRBV12-4,many,15,TRBD2,TGTGCCAGCAGTTTGGGGACTAGCGACCACAATGAGCAGTTCTTC,CASSLGTSDHNEQFF
TRBJ2-3,TRBV6-4,once,15,.,TGTGCCGGGAGTGACGGGGGCGGGAGCGAAGATACCCAGTATTTT,CAGSDGGGSEDTQYF
TRBJ1-1,TRBV11-2,.,13,.,TGTGCCAGCAGTAACAGCCGGAACACTGAAGCTTTCTTT,CASSNSRNTEAFF
TRBJ2-1,TRBV6-1,few,15,TRBD2,TGTGCCAGCAAAAGACTAGCGGGAGGAAACGGTGAGCAGTTCTTC,CASKRLAGGNGEQFF
TRBJ2-7,TRBV6-1,medium-sized,14,TRBD1,TGTGCCAGCAGGGACAGGATGTACGGCTACGAGCAGTACTTC,CASRDRMYGYEQYF
TRBJ2-1,TRBV27,medium-sized,15,.,TGTGCCAGCAGTTTTTTGCGGGCCGGGAACAATGAGCAGTTCTTC,CASSFLRAGNNEQFF
TRBJ1-1,TRBV6-5,medium-sized,15,TRBD1,TGTGCCAGCAGTTATTCCGGGACAGGGAACACTGAAGCTTTCTTT,CASSYSGTGNTEAFF
TRBJ2-3,TRBV27,.,16,TRBD2,TGTGCCAGCAGTCCACTTGGCGGGAGGGCCAAAGACACGCAGTATTTT,CASSPLGGRAKDTQYF
TRBJ2-1,TRBV4-1,many,14,.,TGCGCCAGCAGCCAAGTGGCTAGTGGCGATGAGCAGTTCTTC,CASSQVASGDEQFF
TRBJ2-2,TRBV10-2,.,15,.,TGCGTCAGCTCCCTCCAGGTAGTGGGCACCGGGACGCTGTTTTTT,CVSSLQVVGTGTLFF
TRBJ2-1,TRBV10-3,few,12,.,TGTGCCACCGCAAATCTACTCCGCGAGCAGTTCTTC,CATANLLREQFF
TRBJ2-4,TRBV6-1,.,15,.,TGTGCCAGCGCTACGGGGCAGGGAGCCAAAGATATGCAGTATTTC,CASATGQGAKDMQYF
TRBJ2-5,TRBV12-3/TRBV12-4,many,14,.,TGTGCCAGCAGTTTAATGGAGGGACAAGAGACCCAGTACTTC,CASSLMEGQETQYF
TRBJ2-7,TRBV27,.,17,.,TGTGCCAGCAGTTTATCGGGGTGGGGACTTAGCTCCTACGAGCAGTACTTC,CASSLSGWGLSSYEQYF
TRBJ2-1,TRBV6-1,.,12,.,TGTGCCCGCAGCATGACAGGAAATGAGCAGTACTTT,CARSMTGNEQYF
TRBJ2-3,TRBV10-1,.,14,.,TGCGCCAGCAGTGCAGTGACAGCGGGCGGGGAGCAGTATTTT,CASSAVTAGGEQYF
TRBJ1-2,TRBV6-1,medium-sized,14,.,TGTGCCAGCAGTGAATTGGAGAACGCGGAGGGCTACACCTTC,CASSELENAEGYTF
TRBJ2-3,TRBV6-1,.,15,.,TGTGCCCGCGGCCTCCAGGCTGTGATCACAGATACGCAGTATTTT,CARGLQAVITDTQYF
TRBJ1-2,TRBV6-1,medium-sized,15,.,TGTGCCAGCACGAGGGACCCCGGGGGCGGCGTTGGCTACACCTTC,CASTRDPGGGVGYTF
TRBJ2-2,TRBV7-7,many,14,.,TGTGCTAGCAGTCCTAAGGGGGACACCGGGGAGCTGTTTTTT,CASSPKGDTGELFF
TRBJ2-3,TRBV4-1,.,17,TRBD2,TGCGCCAGCAGCCAACCCGGACTAGCGGGAGGTGCAGATACGCAGTATTTT,CASSQPGLAGGADTQYF
TRBJ2-1,TRBV7-8,medium-sized,12,.,TGTGCCAGCAGCTTTGAACCGGCAAAGCAGTTCTTC,CASSFEPAKQFF
TRBJ2-3,TRBV20-1,.,13,TRBD2,TGCAGTGCTAGAGCTAGCGGTAGGGCTACGCAGTATTTT,CSARASGRATQYF
TRBJ2-7,TRBV4-3,.,13,.,TGCGCCAGCAGCCAAGAAATTGGCAGAGAGCAGTACTTC,CASSQEIGREQYF
TRBJ2-5,TRBV12-3/TRBV12-4,.,14,.,TGTGCCAGCGTCGACGGGGCGGAGACAGAGACGCAGTACTTT,CASVDGAETETQYF
TRBJ2-7,TRBV6-1,once,15,.,TGTGCCAGCAGTGAAGGACACTCTGGGGCCAACGAGCAGTACTTC,CASSEGHSGANEQYF
TRBJ2-7,TRBV7-2,many,15,.,TGTGCCAGCAGCTTCGACGGGACCTCCCAGCCGGAGCAGTACTTC,CASSFDGTSQPEQYF
TRBJ2-5,TRBV6-5,once,15,.,TGTGCCAGCAGTTCACCTCCGGGTGGTGGCGACACCCAGTCTTTC,CASSSPPGGGDTQSF
TRBJ2-1,TRBV6-1,few,13,.,TGTGCCAGCAGTACCGGGACCCACAATGAGCAGTTCTTC,CASSTGTHNEQFF
TRBJ2-7,TRBV6-1,.,14,.,TGTGCCAGCACCACTCAGGGTGCCTCCTACGAGCAGTACTTC,CASTTQGASYEQYF
TRBJ2-2,TRBV27,many,17,.,TGTGCCAGCAGTTTTAGGGCCGGGCCAGAAAACACCGGGGAGCTGTTTTTT,CASSFRAGPENTGELFF
TRBJ1-1,TRBV6-1,.,13,TRBD1,TGTGCCAGCAGAGCTGGACAGGGGGATAGAGCTTTCTTT,CASRAGQGDRAFF
TRBJ1-6,TRBV25-1,once,13,TRBD1,TGTGCCAGACCGGGACAGGATAATTCACCCCTCCACTTT,CARPGQDNSPLHF
TRBJ2-5,TRBV12-3/TRBV12-4,medium-sized,15,.,TGTGCCAGCAGTTTTGGGGCGGGGGCATCGGAGACCCAGTACTTC,CASSFGAGASETQYF
TRBJ1-4,TRBV7-2,few,14,TRBD1,TGTGCCAGCAGCCGGGGACAGGGAAATGAAAAACTGTTTTTT,CASSRGQGNEKLFF
TRBJ2-3,TRBV6-1,.,12,.,TGTGCCAGCAGTATGGGGGATGGCAGGCAGTACTTT,CASSMGDGRQYF
TRBJ1-6,TRBV6-1,.,17,.,TGTGCCAGCAGTGAGTCGGTCAGGGGTTCCTATAATTCACCCCTCCACTTT,CASSESVRGSYNSPLHF
TRBJ2-1,TRBV6-2/TRBV6-3,.,12,.,TGTGCCAGCAGCCTCCCCTGGGGTGAGCAGTTCTTC,CASSLPWGEQFF
TRBJ2-3,TRBV5-1,.,13,TRBD1,TGCGCCAGCAGCTTACAGGGGCCAGATACGCAGTATTTT,CASSLQGPDTQYF
TRBJ2-1,TRBV10-1,medium-sized,16,.,TGCGCCAGCAGTCCGGGAAAGGGCCCAAAGGACAATGAGCAGTTCTTC,CASSPGKGPKDNEQFF
TRBJ2-3,TRBV6-1,.,14,.,TGTGCGGCCTCGGGGCGCGGAGACCTAGAGACGCAGTACTTT,CAASGRGDLETQYF
TRBJ2-1,TRBV11-3,few,15,.,TGTGCCAGCAGCTTAGGCACAGACCGGGCAGAGACCCAGTTCTTC,CASSLGTDRAETQFF
TRBJ2-5,TRBV10-3,.,14,TRBD2,TGTGCGGGCAGCGGGGGCCAGGACGAAGAGACCCAGTACTTC,CAGSGGQDEETQYF
TRBJ1-1,TRBV7-6,.,14,.,TGTGCCAGCAGCCAACAGGGATGGAACACTGAAGCTTTCTTT,CASSQQGWNTEAFF
TRBJ2-7,TRBV27,.,14,TRBD1,TGTGCCAGCAGTACACGGACAGGACCCTACGAGCAGTACTTC,CASSTRTGPYEQYF